These 29 T cell receptor beta chains originate from one sample sequenced in a study of cytomegalovirus exposure and HLA in healthy donors. The primer mix had 60 Vbeta and 13 Jbeta primers. TCRdb's table, derived via immunoSEQ multiplex PCR, lists solely in-frame clones and lacks some. The sample holds 90,000 to 100,000 clones, over 75% seen once. The source material was PBMCs. The receptors were gathered from a man aged 18 to 29 in good health and CMV-seronegative.

The V call is TRBV18, the J call TRBJ1-2, with D unclear. Trimming cost V 0 bases and J 4 bases, with 9 bases left between them. The CDR3 extends over 14 amino acids. Germline V lookup: CDR1 KGHSH, CDR2 LQKENI. CDR3 residues: CASSPPTGFYGYTF. The CDR3 coding sequence is TGTGCCAGCTCACCACCGACGGGGTTCTATGGCTACACCTTC.

The V gene is TRBV5-1, the J gene TRBJ2-1; 13 nucleotides line up with TRBD2. V shed 2 bases and J 6 bases; nucleotides not matched to a gene: 2. Germline V gene sequence: CDR1 SGHRS, CDR2 YFSETQ. This CDR3 is 15 amino acids long. The CDR3 reads CASSFRTSGGNEQFF. In nucleotides, the CDR3 is TGCGCCAGCAGCTTCCGGACTAGCGGGGGCAATGAGCAGTTCTTC.

The CDR3 protein is CASSEPGTGRAIGGYTF. For the CDR3, the DNA is TGTGCCAGCAGTGAACCCGGGACAGGGAGGGCGATTGGGGGCTACACCTTC. This chain joins TRBV6-1 and TRBJ1-2; 9 bases match TRBD1. From germline, CDR1 is MNHNS and CDR2 SASEGT. The CDR3 extends over 17 amino acids. Unmatched junction bases numbered 15, after V lost 2 bases and J lost 8 bases.

This clone showed up just a few times. One junction end disagrees with the germline gene, perhaps due to a read error. The chain links TRBV7-7 to TRBJ1-5; D is undetermined. Germline CDR1 SSHAT, CDR2 FNYEAQ (reference sequence). The CDR3 covers 13 residues. The CDR3 loop is CASSLRSNQPQHF. In DNA form, the CDR3 reads TGTGCTAGCAGCTTACGTAGCAATCAGCCCCAGCATTTT.

The chain uses TRBV19 and TRBJ1-2, with a weak D call TRBD1 (6 bases). V lost 4 bases and J lost 0, with 6 bases in between. Germline CDR1 and CDR2: LNHDA and SQIVND (reference sequence). The CDR3 contains 13 residues. The CDR3 spells CASSRQANYGYTF. The DNA for the CDR3 is TGTGCCAGTAGTAGACAGGCTAACTATGGCTACACCTTC.

The rearrangement joins TRBV7-3 to TRBJ2-3, with no clear D. This CDR3 has 13 residues. V lost 4 bases to trimming and J lost 0 bases, with 5 bases between them. CDR1 is SGHTA and CDR2 is FQGTGA in the germline V gene. The CDR3 loop is CASSSTSTDTQYF. CDR3 DNA sequence: TGTGCCAGCAGCTCGACTAGCACAGATACGCAGTATTTT.

This rearrangement joins TRBV5-6 to TRBJ2-6; no clear D gene. Germline V gene sequence: CDR1 SGHDT, CDR2 YYEEEE. Trimming stripped 4 bases from V and 0 bases from J, with 11 bases between. The CDR3 has 16 amino acids. CDR3 loop: CASSSGFSSGANVLTF. The CDR3 DNA sequence: TGTGCCAGCAGCAGTGGTTTCAGCTCTGGGGCCAACGTCCTGACTTTC.

This chain joins TRBV12-5 and TRBJ1-2; D is perhaps TRBD1 (5 bases). The CDR3 contains 15 residues. CDR1 LGHNT and CDR2 FRNRAP come from the germline V gene. V lost 3 bases to trimming and J lost 2 bases, with 13 bases between them. Here the CDR3 reads CASGFPSGGNYGYTF. As DNA, the CDR3 is TGTGCTAGTGGTTTCCCCTCGGGGGGAAACTATGGCTACACCTTC.

This chain connects TRBV30 to TRBJ1-1, with a tentative D call TRBD1 (6 bases). This CDR3 comprises 15 residues. Looked up from germline, CDR1 is GTSNPN and CDR2 is SVGIG (reference sequence). Deletions cut 4 bases from V and 2 bases from J, with 17 bases between. CDR3 sequence reads: CAWTSLTGHNTEAFF. In DNA, the CDR3 is TGTGCCTGGACTTCCCTGACGGGACACAACACTGAAGCTTTCTTT.

The chain recombines TRBV19 with TRBJ1-2; no firm D call. This CDR3 contains 16 residues. The ends were cut back, 7 bases at V and 8 bases at J, with 26 bases in the middle. Germline lookup yields CDR1 LNHDA and CDR2 SQIVND (reference sequence). CDR3 sequence: CASNLGLYPMSPGYTF. The CDR3 DNA sequence: TGTGCCAGTAATCTCGGACTTTACCCGATGAGTCCCGGCTACACCTTC.

The chain carries TRBV19 and TRBJ1-2, with a possible D match to TRBD1 (5 bases). This CDR3 region has 15 residues. From germline, CDR1 is LNHDA and CDR2 SQIVND (reference sequence). The ends were cut back, 0 bases at V and 5 bases at J, with 13 bases in the middle. CDR3 residues: CASSIDGGTEYGYTF. DNA of the CDR3: TGTGCCAGTAGTATAGATGGAGGGACGGAGTATGGCTACACCTTC.

The chain joins TRBV11-3 to TRBJ2-5; D remains ambiguous. Germline V gene lookup returns CDR1 SGHNT and CDR2 YENEEA. The V gene lost 3 bases and the J gene lost 7 bases, with 12 bases spanning the gap. The CDR3 contains 13 residues. Here the CDR3 DNA reads TGTGCCAGCAGCTTGGAGCAAGATCGGACCCAGTACTTC. It specifies CASSLEQDRTQYF.

V and J are TRBV5-1 and TRBJ2-1, with D maybe TRBD1 (6 bases). The CDR3 loop spans 15 amino acids. Germline lookup yields CDR1 SGHRS and CDR2 YFSETQ. The V gene lost 7 bases and the J gene lost 0 bases, with 14 bases spanning the gap. CDR3 DNA sequence: TGCGCCAGCGGCCAGGGGTCGAGCTCCTACAATGAGCAGTTCTTC. Translated: CASGQGSSSYNEQFF. Using reference TRBV5-1 and TRBJ2-1 for the parts outside the CDR3, the full variable domain is KAGVTQTPRYLIKTRGQQVTLSCSPISGHRSVSWYQQTPGQGLQFLFEYFSETQRNKGNFPGRFSGRQFSNSRSEMNVSTLELGDSALYLCASGQGSSSYNEQFFGPGTRLTVL.

This clone occurred once. This sequence joins TRBV19 and TRBJ2-1; TRBD1 matches 7 bases. The CDR3 is 18 residues long. With 0 bases clipped from V and 4 bases from J, the junction kept 12 bases outside the gene matches. The germline V gene has CDR1 LNHDA and CDR2 SQIVND (reference sequence). CDR3 in amino acids: CASSIDQRQGNRYNEQFF. CDR3 in DNA: TGTGCCAGTAGTATAGATCAGCGACAGGGCAATCGGTACAATGAGCAGTTCTTC.

The chain has TRBV25-1 and TRBJ2-4, with TRBD1 matching over 8 bases. V trimming: 7 bases; J trimming: 6 bases; junction bases outside the gene matches: 8. Looked up from germline, CDR1 is MGHDK and CDR2 is SYGVNS. The CDR3 is 14 amino acids. Here the CDR3 reads CASTPTGATNIQYF. The CDR3 DNA is TGTGCCAGCACTCCGACAGGGGCGACAAACATTCAGTACTTC.

V usage is TRBV6-1 and J usage is TRBJ1-6; 9 bases match TRBD1. V gave up 0 bases and J gave up 7 bases; unmatched junction bases: 1. The CDR3 sequence is 15 residues long. The V gene's germline CDR1 is MNHNS and CDR2 SASEGT. The CDR3 protein is CASSEAGQGNSPLHF. The DNA of the CDR3 is TGTGCCAGCAGTGAAGCGGGACAGGGCAATTCACCCCTCCACTTT.

This chain connects TRBV6-1 to TRBJ1-2, with D tentatively TRBD1 (5 bases). CDR3 length: 14 amino acids. Per germline, CDR1 MNHNS and CDR2 SASEGT. Trimming took 2 bases from V and 6 from J, leaving 13 bases between them. CDR3 sequence reads: CASSEWSGVDGYTF. As DNA, the CDR3 is TGTGCCAGCAGTGAATGGTCGGGGGTCGATGGCTACACCTTC.

The chain recombines TRBV9 with TRBJ1-2; D uncertain. Germline CDR1 reads SGDLS; CDR2 reads YYNGEE. The germline V and J ends were trimmed by 0 bases and 2 bases, with 11 bases remaining between them. The CDR3 runs to 15 residues. CDR3 DNA: TGTGCCAGCAGCGTAGTGCCAGGCGCCAACTATGGCTACACCTTC. Protein sequence: CASSVVPGANYGYTF.

CDR3 residues: CSGGTTSTDTQYF. As DNA, the CDR3 is TGCAGCGGAGGGACTACTAGCACAGATACGCAGTATTTT. The chain combines TRBV29-1 with TRBJ2-3; 7 bases line up with TRBD2. V lost 7 bases to trimming and J lost 0 bases; unmatched junction nucleotides: 4. Germline V gene sequence: CDR1 SQVTM, CDR2 ANQGSEA. The CDR3 sequence is 13 residues long.

The chain joins TRBV5-5 to TRBJ1-5; 9 positions agree with TRBD1. The germline V gene encodes CDR1 SGHKS and CDR2 YYEKEE (reference sequence). V was clipped by 4 bases and J by 4 bases; unmatched bases: 6. The CDR3 spans 15 residues. The DNA of the CDR3 is TGTGCCAGCAGCCTCCCGGGACAGGGAAATCAGCCCCAGCATTTT. Its translation: CASSLPGQGNQPQHF.

J is TRBJ2-2 and V is TRBV10-1; D is perhaps TRBD2 (5 bases). V was cut by 6 bases and J by 5 bases, with 7 bases left in between. CDR1 WNHNN and CDR2 SYGVQD come from the germline V gene (reference sequence). This CDR3 is 12 amino acids long. CDR3 amino acids: CASSPGTGELFF. In DNA, the CDR3 is TGCGCCAGCAGCCCGGGAACCGGGGAGCTGTTTTTT.

The chain is built from TRBV9 and TRBJ2-5; 12 positions agree with TRBD2. Germline V gene data show CDR1 as SGDLS and CDR2 as YYNGEE. This CDR3 has 17 residues. V lost 0 bases and J lost 2; bases outside the gene matches: 5. The CDR3 nucleotides read TGTGCCAGCAGCGTAGGACTAGCGGGGGTACCGCAAGAGACCCAGTACTTC. Its translation: CASSVGLAGVPQETQYF.

The rearrangement uses TRBV5-1 and TRBJ2-5; D perhaps matches TRBD1 (6 bases). V lost 1 base to trimming and J lost 3 bases, with 16 bases between them. The germline CDR1 and CDR2 sequences are SGHRS and YFSETQ. This CDR3 comprises 16 residues. In DNA, the CDR3 is TGCGCCAGCAGCTTGTTCCCTTCGACAGGCGAAGAGACCCAGTACTTC. Encoded protein: CASSLFPSTGEETQYF. Full variable domain (missing parts from reference TRBV5-1 and TRBJ2-5): KAGVTQTPRYLIKTRGQQVTLSCSPISGHRSVSWYQQTPGQGLQFLFEYFSETQRNKGNFPGRFSGRQFSNSRSEMNVSTLELGDSALYLCASSLFPSTGEETQYFGPGTRLLVL.

The chain is built from TRBV18 and TRBJ2-2, with D possibly matching TRBD2 (5 bases). The CDR3 is 12 residues long. Germline CDR1 KGHSH, CDR2 LQKENI. Trimming removed 5 bases from V and 7 bases from J, with 8 bases in between. CDR3 bases: TGTGCCAGCTCATCCAGCGGCGGGGAGCTGTTTTTT. It yields the protein CASSSSGGELFF.

The CDR3 coding sequence is TGTGCCAGCAGGTCGGGGGGCAGGGATAGAAATCAGCCCCAGCATTTT. Its protein product is CASRSGGRDRNQPQHF. This sequence joins TRBV12-1 and TRBJ1-5. TRBV12-1 is deemed a pseudogene. The CDR3 is 16 residues long.

The rearrangement uses TRBV9 and TRBJ1-3; D not resolved. This CDR3 spans 19 amino acids. With 0 bases removed from V and 3 bases from J, the gap between germline ends came to 22 bases. CDR1 SGDLS and CDR2 YYNGEE come from the germline V gene. The CDR3 spells CASSVDPTEYGSFGNTIYF. In nucleotides, the CDR3 is TGTGCCAGCAGCGTAGACCCGACGGAGTACGGGTCCTTTGGAAACACCATATATTTT.

The J gene is TRBJ2-3, the V gene TRBV14; no reliable D call. This CDR3 contains 14 residues. In germline, CDR1 is SGHDN, CDR2 FVKESK. V lost 4 bases to trimming and J lost 2 bases, with 10 bases between them. The CDR3 nucleotides read TGTGCCAGCAGCCGGCGGCTAAACACAGATACGCAGTATTTT. It encodes CASSRRLNTDTQYF.

This chain connects TRBV4-1 to TRBJ2-3, with a tentative D call TRBD2 (5 bases). The CDR3 contains 16 residues. Deletions cut 1 base from V and 1 base from J, with 12 bases between. Germline V gene sequence: CDR1 MGHRA, CDR2 YSYEKL. In DNA, the CDR3 is TGCGCCAGCAGCCAAGCTACCCAGGAGGGCACAGATACGCAGTATTTT. Translating gives CASSQATQEGTDTQYF.

As for this clone: One end of the junction is discordant with germline, which a read error may explain. J is TRBJ1-2 and V is TRBV7-9; perhaps TRBD1 as D (5 bases). In germline, CDR1 is SEHNR, CDR2 FQNEAQ (reference sequence). The CDR3 sequence is 13 residues long. CDR3 sequence: CSSSLEQVYGYTF. CDR3 bases: TGTTCCAGCAGCTTAGAACAGGTGTATGGCTACACCTTC.